The next 8 T cell receptor beta chains were all read from a single sample in a study of regulatory T cells in long-lasting Graves disease. Assembly of TCR beta libraries relied on iRepertoire HTBI primers together with Arm-PCR of CDR3 regions. TCRdb redid the calling of the multiplex PCR reads with MiXCR, one entry per CDR3 protein. Here the sample spans approximately 540,000 distinct CDR3 sequences, around 11% being singletons. This sample's time point: newly diagnosed GD, antithyroid drugs for less than 3 months. With RNA extracted from PBMCs as input, the TCR library was made. In addition, the sample was reused for a study of T cells in Graves' hyperthyroidism and ophthalmopathy.

The starting material was peripheral blood mononuclear cells (PBMCs), obtained at new diagnosis, from a patient treated with antithyroid drugs. The source is a woman in her thirties with Graves disease.

This clonotype has a count of ten or more. The J gene is TRBJ2-7, the V gene TRBV2, with a weak D call TRBD2 (5 bases). There are 14 residues in the CDR3. Germline CDR1 is SNHLY and CDR2 is FYNNEI. V shed 5 bases and J shed 3 bases, with 14 bases lying between them. The CDR3 region is CASSKTGIVYEQYF. The CDR3 DNA follows: TGTGCCAGCAGTAAAACGGGGATTGTCTACGAGCAGTACTTC.

Ten or more counts support this clonotype. This sequence joins TRBV6-2 or TRBV6-3 and TRBJ2-7; perhaps D is TRBD1 or TRBD2 (5 bases each). Germline CDR1 MNHEY, CDR2 SVGEGT. The CDR3 has 12 amino acids. V was clipped by 6 bases and J by 3 bases, with 9 bases between them. This CDR3 reads CASSRGVYEQYF. CDR3 nucleotides: TGTGCCAGCAGCCGAGGGGTCTACGAGCAGTACTTC.

Ten or more counts support this clonotype. The chain has TRBV30 and TRBJ2-6; D might be TRBD1 (5 bases). CDR1 is GTSNPN and CDR2 is SVGIG in the germline V gene (reference sequence). CDR3 length: 14 amino acids. V lost 1 base to trimming and J lost 2 bases, with 6 bases between them. CDR3 in DNA: TGTGCCTGGAGTGAGGGGACTGGGGCCAACGTCCTGACTTTC. Encoded protein: CAWSEGTGANVLTF.

There are a few counts of this clonotype. This sequence joins TRBV9 and TRBJ2-4, with 13 nucleotides matching TRBD2. Losses at the gene ends were 0 bases for V and 13 bases for J; bases not matched to a gene: 7. CDR3 length equals 15 residues. Germline V gene sequence: CDR1 SGDLS, CDR2 YYNGEE. The CDR3 reads CASSVEGLAGIGQYF. The CDR3 DNA reads TGTGCCAGCAGCGTAGAGGGACTAGCGGGAATCGGGCAGTACTTC.

This clonotype was recorded at least ten times. The chain links TRBV20-1 to TRBJ1-2, with D uncertain. The CDR3 is made up of 14 amino acids. The ends were cut back, 0 bases at V and 2 bases at J, with 10 bases in the middle. Germline values: CDR1 DFQATT, CDR2 SNEGSKA (reference sequence). The CDR3 reads CSARDGSGNYGYTF. The CDR3 DNA is TGCAGTGCTAGAGATGGGTCGGGGAACTATGGCTACACCTTC.

In its sample, this clonotype was seen many times. The V call is TRBV28, the J call TRBJ2-3; D possibly matches TRBD1 or TRBD2 (6 bases each). Germline lookup yields CDR1 MDHEN and CDR2 SYDVKM. This CDR3 region has 21 residues. V shed 2 bases and J shed 0 bases, with 27 bases lying between them. CDR3 DNA: TGTGCCAGCAGTTTACAGTGGGTTTGGGGGGCGACCCCTCATAGCACAGATACGCAGTATTTT. It codes for CASSLQWVWGATPHSTDTQYF.

The chain uses TRBV20-1 and TRBJ2-1; TRBD1 matches 7 bases. Germline V lookup: CDR1 DFQATT, CDR2 SNEGSKA (reference sequence). CDR3 length: 14 residues. Unmatched junction bases numbered 2, after V lost 3 bases and J lost 0 bases. The CDR3, as DNA: TGCAGTGCTAGGACAGGGAGCTCCTACAATGAGCAGTTCTTC. Translated: CSARTGSSYNEQFF.

The CDR3 DNA sequence: TGCAGTGCTAGAGATGGCGGGAGGGATCACTACGAGCAGTACTTC. Its translation is CSARDGGRDHYEQYF. The rearrangement joins TRBV20-1 to TRBJ2-7; 9 bases line up with TRBD2. This CDR3 is 15 amino acids long. Germline V CDR1 and CDR2: DFQATT, SNEGSKA (reference sequence). J was trimmed by 3 bases and V by 0 bases; bases with no gene match: 6.